This T cell receptor beta chain was sequenced in a study of blood T cell repertoires in COVID-19. Across the study: Italy, Spain and the United States were the sources of the convalescent and acute COVID-19 samples. From T cells, B-cell-depleted T cells, or PBMCs came the material, which was cDNA or gDNA.

CDR3 length: 13 amino acids. The trim removed 4 bases at V and 6 bases at J, leaving 4 bases unmatched. Germline lookup yields CDR1 KGHSH and CDR2 LQKENI. Authors' analysis steps: By means of reference gene primer amplification, nucleated cell counts were estimated. Assay used: immunoSEQ multiplex PCR; TCRdb lists only in-frame clones, some missing. The V and J calls and clone size come from that table; D and trimming were worked out from the DNA. The sample lists over 120,000 clones; over 70% were seen once. V and J are TRBV18 and TRBJ1-2; 8 bases line up with TRBD1. The sequencing input was peripheral blood. The sequence derives from a woman aged 45-65 years with acute or convalescent COVID-19. This CDR3 reads CASSRPTGDGYTF. CDR3 nucleotides: TGTGCCAGCTCACGCCCGACAGGGGATGGCTACACCTTC.